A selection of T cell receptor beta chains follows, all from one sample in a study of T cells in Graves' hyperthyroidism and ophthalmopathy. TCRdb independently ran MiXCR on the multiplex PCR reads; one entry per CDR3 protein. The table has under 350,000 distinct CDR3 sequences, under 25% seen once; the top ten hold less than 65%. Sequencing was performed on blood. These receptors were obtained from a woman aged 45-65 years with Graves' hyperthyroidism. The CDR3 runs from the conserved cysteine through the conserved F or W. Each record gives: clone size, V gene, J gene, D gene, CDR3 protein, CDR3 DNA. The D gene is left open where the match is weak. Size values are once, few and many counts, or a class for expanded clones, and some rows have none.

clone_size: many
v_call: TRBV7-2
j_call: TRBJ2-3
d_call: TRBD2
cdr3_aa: CASSSSLLAGVPDTQYF
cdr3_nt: TGTGCCAGCAGCTCCTCCTTACTAGCGGGAGTCCCAGATACGCAGTATTTT

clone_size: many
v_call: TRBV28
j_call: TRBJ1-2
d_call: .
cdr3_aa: CASSPTLVGYGYTF
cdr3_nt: TGTGCCAGCAGTCCCACTCTCGTAGGCTATGGCTACACCTTC

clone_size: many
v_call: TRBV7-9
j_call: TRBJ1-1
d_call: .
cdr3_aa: CASSSTQGSLTEAFF
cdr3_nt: TGTGCCAGCAGCTCGACACAGGGTTCCCTCACTGAAGCTTTCTTT

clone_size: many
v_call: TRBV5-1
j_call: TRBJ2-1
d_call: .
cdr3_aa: CASSLGRVDNEQFF
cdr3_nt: TGCGCCAGCAGCTTAGGCAGGGTGGACAATGAGCAGTTCTTC

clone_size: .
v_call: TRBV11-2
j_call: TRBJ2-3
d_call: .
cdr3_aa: CASSPDPHLTDTQYF
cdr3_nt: TGTGCCAGCAGCCCAGACCCACACCTCACAGATACGCAGTATTTT

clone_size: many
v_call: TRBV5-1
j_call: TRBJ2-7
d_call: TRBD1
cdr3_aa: CASSSTRGQSSYEQYF
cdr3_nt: TGCGCCAGCAGCTCAACTCGGGGACAGTCATCCTACGAGCAGTACTTC

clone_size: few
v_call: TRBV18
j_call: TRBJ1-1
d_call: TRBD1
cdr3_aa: CVSSPTGGGTEAFF
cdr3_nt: TGTGTCAGCTCGCCGACAGGGGGGGGCACTGAAGCTTTCTTT

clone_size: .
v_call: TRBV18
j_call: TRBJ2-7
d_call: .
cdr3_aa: CASSQGSLSEQYF
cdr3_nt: TGTGCCAGCTCGCAGGGGAGTTTGAGTGAGCAGTACTTC

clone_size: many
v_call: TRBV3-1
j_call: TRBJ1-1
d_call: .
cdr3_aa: CASSPRGTPDTEAFF
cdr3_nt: TGTGCCAGCAGCCCCCGGGGGACCCCTGACACTGAAGCTTTCTTT

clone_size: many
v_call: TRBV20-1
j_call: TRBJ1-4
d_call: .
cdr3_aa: CSARGGPLNEKLFF
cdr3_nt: TGCAGTGCTAGGGGGGGACCGCTTAATGAAAAACTGTTTTTT

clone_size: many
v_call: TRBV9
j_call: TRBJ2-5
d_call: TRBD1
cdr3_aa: CASSPSAGGAETQYF
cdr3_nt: TGTGCCAGCAGCCCAAGTGCAGGGGGCGCAGAGACCCAGTACTTC

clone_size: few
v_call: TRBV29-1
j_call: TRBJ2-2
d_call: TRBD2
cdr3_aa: CSVAPRAGGTGELFF
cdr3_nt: TGCAGCGTTGCCCCTCGAGCGGGAGGCACCGGGGAGCTGTTTTTT

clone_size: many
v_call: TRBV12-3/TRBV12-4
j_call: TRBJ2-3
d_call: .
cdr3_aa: CASSLDPSPDTQYF
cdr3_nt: TGTGCCAGCAGTTTAGATCCGAGCCCAGATACGCAGTATTTT

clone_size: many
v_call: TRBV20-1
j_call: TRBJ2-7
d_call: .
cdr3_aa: CSAHSGFGDEQYF
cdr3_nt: TGCAGTGCCCACTCAGGGTTTGGCGACGAGCAGTACTTC

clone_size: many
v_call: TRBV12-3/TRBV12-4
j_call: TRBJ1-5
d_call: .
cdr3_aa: CASSPGQGRNQPQHF
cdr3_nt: TGTGCCAGCAGCCCCGGGCAGGGGAGGAATCAGCCCCAGCATTTT

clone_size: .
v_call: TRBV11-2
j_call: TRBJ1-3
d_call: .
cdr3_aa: CASSFGTGTNTIYF
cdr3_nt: TGTGCCAGCAGCTTCGGTACAGGGACTAATACCATATATTTT

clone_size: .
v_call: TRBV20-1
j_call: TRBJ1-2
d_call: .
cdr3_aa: CSARDLSIYGYTF
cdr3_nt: TGCAGTGCTAGAGATCTGTCCATCTATGGCTACACCTTC

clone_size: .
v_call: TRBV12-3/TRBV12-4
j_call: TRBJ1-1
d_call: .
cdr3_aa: CASSLAGDGEAFF
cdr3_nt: TGTGCCAGCAGTTTGGCAGGGGACGGTGAAGCTTTCTTT

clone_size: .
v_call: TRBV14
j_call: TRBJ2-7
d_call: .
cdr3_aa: CASSLTSTNYEQYF
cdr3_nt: TGTGCCAGCAGCCTCACCTCGACCAACTACGAGCAGTACTTC

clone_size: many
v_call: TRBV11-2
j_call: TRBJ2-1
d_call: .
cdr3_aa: CASSSPPLQFF
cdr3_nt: TGTGCCAGCAGCTCCCCTCCCCTCCAGTTCTTC

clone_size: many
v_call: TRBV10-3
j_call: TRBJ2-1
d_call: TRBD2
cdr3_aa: CAISETPSGIRYEQFF
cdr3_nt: TGTGCCATCAGTGAGACCCCTAGCGGGATTAGATATGAGCAGTTCTTC

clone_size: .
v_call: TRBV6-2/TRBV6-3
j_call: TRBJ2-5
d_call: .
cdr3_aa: CASSPMWGQETQYF
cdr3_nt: TGTGCCAGCAGTCCGATGTGGGGTCAAGAGACCCAGTACTTC

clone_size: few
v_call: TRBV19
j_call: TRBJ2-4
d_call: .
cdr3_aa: CASSIGGLDIQYF
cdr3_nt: TGTGCCAGTAGTATAGGCGGGCTAGACATTCAGTACTTC

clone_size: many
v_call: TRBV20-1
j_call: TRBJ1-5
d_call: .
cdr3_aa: CSAEGLDNQPQHF
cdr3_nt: TGCAGTGCTGAGGGGTTAGACAATCAGCCCCAGCATTTT

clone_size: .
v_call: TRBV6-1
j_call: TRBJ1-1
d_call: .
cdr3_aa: CASTPSPRTHTEAFF
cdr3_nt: TGTGCCAGCACCCCATCGCCAAGGACTCACACTGAAGCTTTCTTT

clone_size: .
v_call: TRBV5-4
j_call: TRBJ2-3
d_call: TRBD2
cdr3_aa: CASSFPGTSGPRGTDTQYF
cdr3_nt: TGTGCCAGCAGCTTCCCTGGGACTAGCGGGCCGAGGGGCACAGATACGCAGTATTTT